This entry features one TCR beta chain sequence. Germline V gene lookup returns CDR1 SEHNR and CDR2 FQNEAQ (reference sequence). The CDR3 covers 18 residues. V was trimmed by 5 bases and J by 0 bases, leaving 20 bases between them. Generated by immunoSEQ multiplex PCR, the TCRdb table keeps only in-frame clones and is missing some. This table holds about 43,000 clones, around 88% found once. The data are from a study of T cells in narcolepsy. The rearrangement links TRBV7-9 to TRBJ2-1; D ambiguous. The sample taken for sequencing was CD45RA- memory CD4+ T cells from PBMCs. This clonotype was obtained from a human donor with narcolepsy. Here the CDR3 reads CASSLSGGFPSSYNEQFF. CDR3 nucleotides: TGTGCCAGCAGCCTCAGTGGTGGCTTCCCGAGCTCCTACAATGAGCAGTTCTTC.